The rows below give T cell receptor beta chains drawn from one sample of a study of blood T cell repertoires in COVID-19. Produced via immunoSEQ multiplex PCR; TCRdb's table is partial and in-frame only. The table includes 100,000 to 150,000 clones, around 87% detected once. Sequencing used peripheral blood. The receptors here all came from an older woman with acute or convalescent COVID-19. Both conserved end residues are part of each CDR3. The D gene is left open where the match is weak. Not all rows give a size; the values are once, few, many and, for expanded clones, a class.

d_gene	v_gene	j_gene	abundance	CDR3nt	CDR3aa
-	TRBV18	TRBJ2-5	-	TGTGCCAGCTCACCGTACGGGGAGACCCAGTACTTC	CASSPYGETQYF
-	TRBV19	TRBJ1-2	once	TGTGCCAGTAGTATCTATCCAGGGACAACCTTCGGCGGCTACACCTTC	CASSIYPGTTFGGYTF
TRBD2	TRBV15	TRBJ2-3	few	TGTGCCACCAGCAGATCCCCCGGGACTAGCGGGAGCGATACGCAGTATTTT	CATSRSPGTSGSDTQYF
-	TRBV12-5	TRBJ1-1	-	TGTGCTAGAGTACAGGTTTTGAACACTGAAGCTTTCTTT	CARVQVLNTEAFF
TRBD2	TRBV2	TRBJ2-1	-	TGTGCCAGCAGTCGGGAGGCGGAGCAGTTCTTC	CASSREAEQFF
-	TRBV19	TRBJ1-5	-	TGTGCCAGTAGTATGCAGGTGGTAAGGGGAAATCAGCCCCAGCATTTT	CASSMQVVRGNQPQHF
TRBD2	TRBV30	TRBJ2-2	few	TGTGCCTGGGCTCCGGGACTAGCGGCCGGGGAGCTGTTTTTT	CAWAPGLAAGELFF
-	TRBV6-6	TRBJ1-6	-	TGTGCCAGCATGAGGTCCCTTGCGTATAATTCACCCCTCCACTTT	CASMRSLAYNSPLHF
-	TRBV3-1/TRBV3-2	TRBJ1-2	-	TGTGCCAGCAGCCAAGTTGCACAGAGCAGATACTATGGCTACACCTTC	CASSQVAQSRYYGYTF
TRBD1	TRBV5-5	TRBJ1-2	-	TGTGCCAGCAGCTTGGTGGACAGGGCCGGCGGCTATGGCTACACCTTC	CASSLVDRAGGYGYTF
-	TRBV4-2	TRBJ2-5	-	TGTGCCAGCAGCCAAGATCCAGGCCCTCAGACCCAGTACTTC	CASSQDPGPQTQYF
-	TRBV28	TRBJ1-1	-	TGTGCCGCAGTACAGGGGAACACTGAAGCTTTCTTT	CAAVQGNTEAFF
-	TRBV28	TRBJ2-2	-	TGTGCCAGCAGTTTCCTCTTAGGGGAGCTGTTTTTT	CASSFLLGELFF
TRBD1	TRBV19	TRBJ1-2	-	TGTGCCAGTAGTACCCGGACAGGGAGCTATGGCTACACCTTC	CASSTRTGSYGYTF
TRBD2	TRBV9	TRBJ2-5	-	TGTGCCAGCAGCGGTGGCTCGGGAGGAGGGATTCAAGAGACCCAGTACTTC	CASSGGSGGGIQETQYF
-	TRBV7-9	TRBJ2-1	-	TGTGCCAGCAGCTCCCTCGGAGGGAGAGGCAATGAGCAGTTCTTC	CASSSLGGRGNEQFF
TRBD1	TRBV5-1	TRBJ1-2	once	TGCGCCAGCAGCGTCCAGGGGGGAGATGGCTACACCTTC	CASSVQGGDGYTF
TRBD2	TRBV9	TRBJ2-3	-	TGTGCCAGCAGCCCCCAAGGGAGCGGGAGAGCAGATACGCAGTATTTT	CASSPQGSGRADTQYF
-	TRBV5-1	TRBJ1-2	-	TGCGCCAGCAGCATCAGTGGCTCTTACGACTACACCTTC	CASSISGSYDYTF
-	TRBV6-1	TRBJ1-2	-	TGTGCCAGCAGTGAAGACAGGGTCAAGTTAGCTAACTATGGCTACACCTTC	CASSEDRVKLANYGYTF
-	TRBV28	TRBJ1-2	-	TGTGCCAGCAGTTTATTGGCAGGGAGGGGCGGCTACACCTTC	CASSLLAGRGGYTF
TRBD2	TRBV3-1/TRBV3-2	TRBJ2-7	-	TGTGCCAGCAGCCCTAGCGGGTGGACCTACGAGCAGTACTTC	CASSPSGWTYEQYF